The 17 T cell receptor beta chains presented below share a single source sample, sequenced in a study of shared clonotypes between healthy human individuals (dated by TCRdb to 2019 to 2021). CD8 naive samples were CD45RO-negative cells positively selected for CCR7, giving a CD45RA+CCR7+ population that excluded TemRA cells. The protocol used for the library was the immunoSEQ multiplex PCR assay. In TCRdb, the immuneACCESS table is reduced to in-frame sequences with V and J assigned. These tables do not hold every clone; where another copy was compared, an unresolved V gene accounts for under half, and the others remain unexplained. The sample yields about 2.2 million clones; just over 90% were counted once. The ten largest clones capture roughly 1.7% of the sample. Input material: naive CD8+ T cells from PBMCs. What the cell subset or site label conveys for this sample: CD45RA+CCR7+. These receptor sequences come from a young man in good health. Some clones in this sample may be carry-over from other donors' samples.

This chain links TRBV5-6 with TRBJ1-3, with D tentatively TRBD1 (6 bases). The CDR3 is made up of 14 amino acids. V was trimmed by 1 base and J by 4 bases, leaving 9 bases between them. Germline CDR1 and CDR2: SGHDT and YYEEEE. CDR3 residues: CASSLNRAGNTIYF. Here the CDR3 DNA reads TGTGCCAGCAGCTTGAACAGGGCCGGAAACACCATATATTTT. The complete variable domain, with remaining parts taken from reference TRBV5-6 and TRBJ1-3, reads DAGVTQSPTHLIKTRGQQVTLRCSPKSGHDTVSWYQQALGQGPQFIFQYYEEEERQRGNFPDRFSGHQFPNYSSELNVNALLLGDSALYLCASSLNRAGNTIYFGEGSWLTVV.

This chain joins TRBV6-5 and TRBJ2-5; D is undetermined. CDR1 MNHEY and CDR2 SVGAGI come from the germline V gene. Between the trimmed V and J ends, which lost 7 bases and 5 bases, there was a span of 14 bases. This CDR3 has 13 amino acids. CDR3 amino acids: CASTTIGLETQYF. The CDR3 DNA follows: TGTGCCAGCACCACAATAGGTTTGGAGACCCAGTACTTC.

This sequence joins TRBV19 and TRBJ1-1, with 7 bases matching TRBD1. The CDR3 is 15 amino acids. The J segment lost 1 base and the V segment lost 10 bases, leaving 12 bases of the junction unmatched. Germline V CDR1 and CDR2: LNHDA, SQIVND (reference sequence). The CDR3: CATKALRTGNTEAFF. The CDR3 DNA reads as TGTGCCACCAAAGCCCTACGGACAGGGAACACTGAAGCTTTCTTT. The full variable domain, with the rest looked up from reference TRBV19 and TRBJ1-1, is DGGITQSPKYLFRKEGQNVTLSCEQNLNHDAMYWYRQDPGQGLRLIYYSQIVNDFQKGDIAEGYSVSREKKESFPLTVTSAQKNPTAFYLCATKALRTGNTEAFFGQGTRLTVV.

The genes are TRBV7-9 and TRBJ2-5, with D uncertain. Trimming cost V 1 base and J 7 bases, with 13 bases left between them. CDR1 and CDR2 from the germline V gene are SEHNR and FQNEAQ (reference sequence). The CDR3 loop spans 14 amino acids. CDR3 DNA sequence: TGTGCCAGCAGCTTAGTCACAGAAGAAGGGACCCAGTACTTC. Residues: CASSLVTEEGTQYF.

The chain links TRBV9 to TRBJ2-7; 7 bases map to TRBD2. The CDR3 covers 14 residues. The germline V gene has CDR1 SGDLS and CDR2 YYNGEE. With 2 bases clipped from V and 0 bases from J, the junction kept 2 bases outside the gene matches. The chain's CDR3 is CASSVRDYSYEQYF. The CDR3 nucleotides are TGTGCCAGCAGCGTTCGGGACTACTCCTACGAGCAGTACTTC.

The CDR3 DNA reads as TGCGCCAGCAGTTACAGTAGCGGCTACAATGAGCAGTTCTTC. It codes for CASSYSSGYNEQFF. This chain connects TRBV4-3 to TRBJ2-1, with TRBD2 as a possible D gene (6 bases). CDR1 is LGHNA, CDR2 YSLEER, per germline. The ends were cut back, 6 bases at V and 3 bases at J, with 12 bases in the middle. This CDR3 is 14 amino acids long.

The chain carries TRBV5-5 and TRBJ2-7; 7 bases align to TRBD1. This CDR3 has 14 residues. Per germline, CDR1 SGHKS and CDR2 YYEKEE (reference sequence). J was trimmed by 4 bases and V by 2 bases; bases with no gene match: 6. The CDR3: CASSFGQVLYEQYF. DNA of the CDR3: TGTGCCAGCAGCTTCGGACAGGTTTTATACGAGCAGTACTTC.

The rearrangement joins TRBV7-8 to TRBJ2-7; possible D gene TRBD2, 6 bases. The CDR3 is 16 amino acids. Germline V gene data show CDR1 as SGHVS and CDR2 as FQNEAQ. V lost 3 bases to trimming and J lost 5 bases, with 20 bases between them. CDR3 nucleotide sequence: TGTGCCAGCAGCTTGAGTCACGCGGGGTCAGGTAACGAGCAGTACTTC. Translated, it gives CASSLSHAGSGNEQYF.

This clone was observed a single time. The V gene is TRBV6-5, the J gene TRBJ1-2; tentative D call: TRBD1 (5 bases). V lost 6 bases, J lost 8 bases, and 16 bases lay in between. This CDR3 contains 13 residues. Germline CDR1 is MNHEY and CDR2 is SVGAGI. This CDR3 reads CASSPVPGGGYTF. The CDR3 DNA reads TGTGCCAGCAGCCCCGTCCCCGGGGGGGGCTACACCTTC.

Details on this clone: Other nucleotide sequences in the sample specify the same CDR3. This chain uses TRBV5-6 with TRBJ1-1, with D maybe TRBD1 (5 bases). CDR1 is SGHDT and CDR2 is YYEEEE in the germline V gene. CDR3 size: 13 residues. The ends were cut back, 4 bases at V and 5 bases at J, with 12 bases in the middle. CDR3: CASSLGAGTEAFF. The DNA of the CDR3 is TGTGCCAGCAGCCTCGGGGCGGGAACTGAAGCTTTCTTT.

The rearrangement joins TRBV4-1 to TRBJ2-1; the match to TRBD2 covers 14 bases. This CDR3 contains 16 residues. J lost 9 bases, V lost 5 bases, and 9 bases had no gene match. The germline V gene has CDR1 MGHRA and CDR2 YSYEKL. The CDR3 nucleotides are TGCGCCAGCAGCTATCGACTAGCGGGAGGGGAGGCTGAGCAGTTCTTC. This translates into CASSYRLAGGEAEQFF.

The V gene is TRBV4-1, the J gene TRBJ1-1; possibly TRBD1 for D (6 bases). CDR3 size: 15 residues. Trimming left V 5 bases short and J 1 base short, with 14 bases between. The germline CDR1 and CDR2 sequences are MGHRA and YSYEKL. The CDR3 region has the DNA TGCGCCAGCAGCGAAACCGGGACACAGAACACTGAAGCTTTCTTT. It translates to CASSETGTQNTEAFF.

About this clone itself: The junction departs from germline at one end; a sequencing error may be responsible. The chain has TRBV16 and TRBJ1-5; D gene ambiguous. Germline V gene lookup returns CDR1 KGHSY and CDR2 FQNENV. The CDR3 loop spans 13 amino acids. The CDR3 reads CASSQSANRPQHF. The DNA for the CDR3 is TGTGCCAGCAGCCAATCTGCCAATCGGCCCCAGCATTTT.

The rearrangement links TRBV7-9 to TRBJ2-1, with TRBD2 matching 8 bases. The CDR3 length is 19 residues. Trimming cost V 6 bases and J 8 bases; bases outside gene matches: 24. Germline CDR1 reads SEHNR; CDR2 reads FQNEAQ (reference sequence). The CDR3 is CASSHTFPGLGRAFHEQFF. CDR3 DNA sequence: TGTGCCAGCAGTCACACCTTCCCGGGACTCGGGAGGGCTTTCCATGAGCAGTTCTTC.

The rearrangement joins TRBV9 to TRBJ2-1; 7 bases fit TRBD1. Trimming cost V 4 bases and J 2 bases; bases outside gene matches: 12. The germline V gene has CDR1 SGDLS and CDR2 YYNGEE. There are 17 residues in the CDR3. CDR3 in DNA: TGTGCCAGCAGCCCAGGCCTCCGGGACAGCGCCTACAATGAGCAGTTCTTC. Translating it yields CASSPGLRDSAYNEQFF.

This clone has only a few counts. J is TRBJ1-2 and V is TRBV7-8; D gene uncertain. The CDR3 consists of 12 residues. Trimming pared 11 bases from V and 13 bases from J, leaving 23 bases between. The V gene's germline CDR1 is SGHVS and CDR2 FQNEAQ. DNA of the CDR3: TGTGCCTCCGGCGCTTCTACCCCGCCGTTCACCTTC. It is translated as CASGASTPPFTF.

This rearrangement joins TRBV27 to TRBJ2-3, with D maybe TRBD2 (6 bases). Germline V gives CDR1 MNHEY, CDR2 SMNVEV (reference sequence). Trimming stripped 5 bases from V and 6 bases from J, with 24 bases between. CDR3 length: 17 residues. CDR3 nucleotides: TGTGCCAGCAGTAAAATTGGGACTCTTAACTATTTCGATACGCAGTATTTT. Its protein is CASSKIGTLNYFDTQYF.